This T cell receptor (beta chain) came from a study of shared clonotypes between healthy human individuals. Across several immunoSEQ plates, the genomic DNA of each subset was split evenly. Generated by immunoSEQ multiplex PCR, the TCRdb table keeps only in-frame clones and is missing some. The sample shows roughly 660,000 clones, less than 95% of them seen only once. The germline V gene encodes CDR1 MNHEY and CDR2 SMNVEV (reference sequence). Trimming cost V 3 bases and J 0 bases, with 8 bases left between them. The CDR3 is made up of 15 amino acids. Input material: memory CD8+ T cells from PBMCs. The subset denotes: CD45RO+ cells pooled with CCR7-negative TemRA cells. The rearrangement uses TRBV27 and TRBJ2-2; TRBD1 might be the D (5 bases). This TCR was recovered from a man in his late teens or twenties in good health. Some clones in this sample may be carry-over from other donors' samples. CDR3 nucleotides: TGTGCCAGCAGTTTGGGGCCAACGAACACCGGGGAGCTGTTTTTT. Translated, it gives CASSLGPTNTGELFF.